One sample yielded the 26 T cell receptor beta chains listed below, sequenced in a study of CD8+CD57+ T cells in acquired aplastic anemia. The authors sequenced patients whose flow cytometry had shown CD8+CD57+ cell expansion. TCR beta VDJ combinations and CDR3 sequences were profiled from genomic DNA. TCRdb reprocessed the reads via MiXCR and lists one record per CDR3 protein. The sample includes about half a million distinct CDR3 sequences, about a third of them seen just once. Sequences were obtained from sorted CD4+, CD8+, or CD8+CD57+ T cells (not recorded which) from PBMCs. Receptor source: a human donor with aplastic anemia.

This clonotype showed up many times. The junction departs from the called germline gene at one end, perhaps through a read error. This chain connects TRBV7-7 to TRBJ2-7; tentatively, D is TRBD1 or TRBD2 (5 bases each). CDR3 length: 14 residues. The germline gives CDR1 SSHAT, CDR2 FNYEAQ (reference sequence). The CDR3 region is CASRAGTDTYEQYF. Here the CDR3 DNA reads TGTGCTAGCAGGGCCGGGACGGATACCTACGAGCAGTACTTC.

As concerns this clonotype: This may be a read error, as it is one base from a much larger clone. The CDR3 is CSGRLADNEQLF. CDR3 in DNA: TGCAGCGGGCGACTAGCAGACAATGAGCAGCTCTTC. V and J are TRBV29-1 and TRBJ2-1; 7 bases map to TRBD2. The V gene's germline CDR1 is SQVTM and CDR2 ANQGSEA. The CDR3 runs 12 residues.

J is TRBJ2-1 and V is TRBV20-1, with D unresolved. V was clipped by 0 bases and J by 7 bases, with 7 bases between them. Germline lookup yields CDR1 DFQATT and CDR2 SNEGSKA (reference sequence). The CDR3 spans 12 residues. The CDR3 nucleotides read TGCAGTGCTAGAGATCTACCTAATGAGCAGTTCTTC. This translates into CSARDLPNEQFF.

On this clonotype itself: The missing conserved phenylalanine or tryptophan at the end of this CDR3 makes a read error likely. Because the CDR3's place on the DNA is in doubt, the DNA is left out and the CDR3 is given as listed by TCRdb. This sequence joins TRBV30 and TRBJ2-7; TRBD1 reflects the table's D call only, with no check against the DNA. The length of the CDR3 is 8 amino acids, counting both ends. Germline V gene data show CDR1 as GTSNPN and CDR2 as SVGIG (reference sequence). This CDR3 is CAWSVGGP.

The rearrangement joins TRBV15 to TRBJ2-1; TRBD1 might be the D (6 bases). The germline gives CDR1 LNHNV, CDR2 YYDKDF (reference sequence). Trimming pared 1 base from V and 8 bases from J, leaving 24 bases between. There are 18 residues in the CDR3. CDR3 in DNA: TGTGCCACCAGCAGAGGGAGGAGCTGGGGGCACAGGCGTGATGAGCAGTTCTTC. Protein: CATSRGRSWGHRRDEQFF.

The chain recombines TRBV2 with TRBJ2-3, with TRBD2 matching 9 bases. Germline CDR1 is SNHLY and CDR2 is FYNNEI. Trimming removed 6 bases from V and 4 bases from J; junction bases left unmatched: 14. This CDR3 spans 17 amino acids. CDR3 bases: TGTGCCAGCAGCTCACCTTCTAGGACTAGCGAGGCAGATACGCAGTATTTT. It specifies CASSSPSRTSEADTQYF.

This chain links TRBV28 with TRBJ1-2, with 8 bases lining up with TRBD1. V trimming: 6 bases; J trimming: 7 bases; junction bases outside the gene matches: 19. Germline CDR1 is MDHEN and CDR2 is SYDVKM. This CDR3 region has 17 residues. The CDR3 DNA is TGTGCCAGCAGCCCACGCTCGACAGGGGAGGATTCGGGTGGCTACACCTTC. Translated, it gives CASSPRSTGEDSGGYTF.

The chain is built from TRBV19 and TRBJ2-1; 8 bases map to TRBD2. The J segment lost 6 bases and the V segment lost 10 bases, leaving 8 bases of the junction unmatched. This CDR3 contains 13 residues. Per germline, CDR1 LNHDA and CDR2 SQIVND (reference sequence). The CDR3 nucleotides read TGTGCCACTATACAACGGGGGGGCAATGAGCAGTTCTTC. Its protein is CATIQRGGNEQFF.

This clonotype came up once. At one boundary the junction diverges from the germline segment, which might be a read error. V gene TRBV6-1 combines with J gene TRBJ2-1; 10 bases are shared with TRBD2. The CDR3 is made up of 16 amino acids. Per the germline V gene, CDR1 is MNHNS and CDR2 is SASEGT. As DNA, the CDR3 is TGTGCCAGCAGCGAAGAGCTAGCGGGAGTTCGCAATGAGCAGTTCTTC. It yields the protein CASSEELAGVRNEQFF.

This clonotype was observed a handful of times. Because the CDR3's place on the DNA is in doubt, the DNA is left out and the CDR3 is given as listed by TCRdb. The chain uses TRBV25-1 and TRBJ2-5; the table's D call, TRBD2, has no DNA check behind it. The CDR3 is made up of 16 amino acids, end residues included. Per the germline V gene, CDR1 is MGHDK and CDR2 is SYGVNS. This chain's CDR3 is CACSASGRGTQETQYF.

About this clonotype: A much larger clone differs from this one at a single base, so this may be a read error. The CDR3 DNA reads as TGTGCCATCAGAACAGGAGCCTCACCCCTCCACTTT. Translation gives CAIRTGASPLHF. The J gene is TRBJ1-6, the V gene TRBV10-3; D may be TRBD1 (5 bases). The CDR3 is made up of 12 amino acids. The germline CDR1 and CDR2 sequences are ENHRY and SYGVKD. Trimming left V 6 bases short and J 10 bases short, with 10 bases between.

This chain joins TRBV24-1 and TRBJ2-1; no clear D. With 9 bases removed from V and 8 bases from J, the gap between germline ends came to 13 bases. The CDR3 has 12 residues. The germline CDR1 and CDR2 sequences are KGHDR and SFDVKD. CDR3 in DNA: TGTGCCACCGGCTTAACGGAGTATGAGCAGTTCTTC. Its translation is CATGLTEYEQFF.

In this sample, this clonotype turned up many times. The V and J genes are TRBV7-6 and TRBJ2-7; the D gene is possibly TRBD1 (6 bases). Germline CDR1 and CDR2: SGHVS and FNYEAQ. The CDR3 runs 13 residues. Deletions cut 5 bases from V and 3 bases from J, with 11 bases between. The CDR3, as DNA: TGTGCCAGCAGCGCCATAGGGGGCTACGAGCAGTACTTC. Protein: CASSAIGGYEQYF.

Many counts were recorded for this clonotype. The V and J genes are TRBV19 and TRBJ2-3; 9 bases fit TRBD2. J gave up 4 bases and V 10 bases, and 6 bases lay outside the gene matches. Germline V gene lookup returns CDR1 LNHDA and CDR2 SQIVND (reference sequence). This CDR3 contains 13 residues. The CDR3 is CATGAGGPDTQYF. CDR3 nucleotides: TGTGCCACGGGGGCGGGGGGGCCAGATACGCAGTATTTT.

V usage is TRBV20-1 and J usage is TRBJ1-2; 7 nucleotides agree with TRBD1. This CDR3 spans 13 amino acids. From germline, CDR1 is DFQATT and CDR2 SNEGSKA (reference sequence). V lost 3 bases and J lost 3; bases outside the gene matches: 4. The CDR3 bases are TGCAGTGCTAGTGACAGGGACTACTATGGCTACACCTTC. Translating it yields CSASDRDYYGYTF.

The table lists this clonotype with many counts. The chain uses TRBV9 and TRBJ1-2; D remains ambiguous. The germline V gene has CDR1 SGDLS and CDR2 YYNGEE. The CDR3 loop spans 12 amino acids. Trimming took off 0 bases at V and 8 bases at J, with 8 bases between the two ends. This CDR3 reads CASSVDGAGYTF. CDR3 in DNA: TGTGCCAGCAGCGTAGACGGAGCAGGCTACACCTTC.

Many counts were recorded for this clonotype. The rearrangement links TRBV7-3 to TRBJ1-5; D unclear. V lost 5 bases and J 5 bases, leaving 10 bases between the germline ends. CDR1 is SGHTA, CDR2 FQGTGA, per germline. The CDR3 runs 13 residues. The DNA of the CDR3 is TGTGCCAGCAGCCCCGATGGCCATCAGCCCCAGCATTTT. Amino acids: CASSPDGHQPQHF.

This chain joins TRBV20-1 and TRBJ2-3; 7 bases are a match to TRBD1. Germline V gene data show CDR1 as DFQATT and CDR2 as SNEGSKA (reference sequence). CDR3 length equals 13 residues. Trimming cost V 6 bases and J 1 base; bases outside gene matches: 4. This CDR3 is CSARQGGTDTQYF. CDR3 nucleotides: TGCAGTGCCCGTCAGGGGGGCACAGATACGCAGTATTTT.

CDR3 sequence: CASSPLDRGSEAFF. In DNA, the CDR3 is TGTGCCAGCTCACCGTTGGACAGGGGTTCTGAAGCTTTCTTT. This chain uses TRBV18 with TRBJ1-1, with 9 bases that match TRBD1. Germline V gene sequence: CDR1 KGHSH, CDR2 LQKENI. CDR3 size: 14 residues. The V gene end was trimmed by 3 bases and the J gene end by 6 bases; junction bases not matched to a gene: 5.

This clonotype has more than one count but fewer than ten. J is TRBJ2-7 and V is TRBV2; 8 bases map to TRBD1. The V segment lost 5 bases and the J segment 7 bases; nucleotides outside the gene matches: 7. This CDR3 region has 13 residues. In germline, CDR1 is SNHLY, CDR2 FYNNEI. CDR3 DNA sequence: TGTGCCAGCAGTCCCGGGACAGGTAGGGAGCAGTACTTC. Its protein product is CASSPGTGREQYF. Drawing the rest from reference TRBV2 and TRBJ2-7, the complete variable domain is EPEVTQTPSHQVTQMGQEVILRCVPISNHLYFYWYRQILGQKVEFLVSFYNNEISEKSEIFDDQFSVERPDGSNFTLKIRSTKLEDSAMYFCASSPGTGREQYFGPGTRLTVT.

The chain couples TRBV11-2 to TRBJ2-7; D is uncertain. Germline CDR1 and CDR2: SGHAT and FQNNGV. Trimming left V 6 bases short and J 2 bases short, with 20 bases between. This CDR3 has 16 amino acids. The DNA for the CDR3 is TGTGCCAGCAGTCCCCCGCGTGGACGGAATCCCTACGAGCAGTACTTC. Amino acid sequence: CASSPPRGRNPYEQYF.

This clonotype was recorded at least ten times. The chain couples TRBV20-1 to TRBJ2-5, with D possibly TRBD2 on 6 matching bases. Per germline, CDR1 DFQATT and CDR2 SNEGSKA (reference sequence). V shed 4 bases and J shed 6 bases, with 9 bases lying between them. There are 11 residues in the CDR3. In DNA, the CDR3 is TGCAGTGCTATCGGGGGTCAGACCCAGTACTTC. This sequence encodes CSAIGGQTQYF.

The chain employs TRBV11-2 and TRBJ2-7, with D tentatively TRBD2 (6 bases). V was pared by 4 bases and J by 6 bases, with 25 bases between. Germline-derived CDR1 and CDR2 are SGHAT and FQNNGV. The CDR3 has 17 amino acids. The CDR3 sequence is CASSSHSGLASSGEQYV. In nucleotides, the CDR3 is TGTGCCAGCAGCTCGCACTCGGGACTGGCATCGAGCGGCGAGCAGTACGTC.

The chain couples TRBV20-1 to TRBJ1-2, with TRBD1 as a possible D gene (6 bases). V shed 7 bases and J shed 6 bases, with 9 bases lying between them. This CDR3 has 10 residues. Germline CDR1 reads DFQATT; CDR2 reads SNEGSKA (reference sequence). In DNA, the CDR3 is TGCAGTGTTAGGGGGAATGGCTACACCTTC. Its protein is CSVRGNGYTF.

For this clonotype: This may come from a read error, since a much larger clone is one base off. This rearrangement joins TRBV10-3 to TRBJ2-7; 7 nucleotides align to TRBD1. V dropped 10 bases and J dropped 3; count of bases not matched to a gene: 12. The CDR3 contains 14 residues. Germline assignment: CDR1 ENHRY and CDR2 SYGVKD. CDR3 DNA sequence: TGTGCCAGCAGCCCCGGGACAGCCCGCTACGAGCAGTACTTC. Protein: CASSPGTARYEQYF.

Details on this clonotype: Being one base from a much bigger clone, this may be a read error. The CDR3 DNA reads as TGTGCCAGCCTACCACAAGGACAGGGGGCATACACCACATATTTT. This sequence encodes CASLPQGQGAYTTYF. The rearrangement uses TRBV7-9 and TRBJ1-3; 11 bases fit TRBD1. This CDR3 region has 15 residues. Germline V gene data show CDR1 as SEHNR and CDR2 as FQNEAQ (reference sequence).